This TCR beta chain was sequenced during a study of cytomegalovirus exposure and HLA in healthy donors. Study-wide results and caveats: The authors later found TCR association rates varying by HLA locus, with DRB1 most and HLA-C fewest.

Note on this clone: Antigen specificity is unknown.

Vbeta (60) and Jbeta (13) primers were used in the PCR. Method: immunoSEQ multiplex PCR; TCRdb's copy keeps in-frame clones and lacks some. The table records about 200,000 clones, 65% to 85% of them present only once. Germline V gives CDR1 MGHRA, CDR2 YSYEKL. V was trimmed by 4 bases and J by 3 bases, leaving 27 bases between them. There are 19 residues in the CDR3. Material: PBMCs. This chain uses TRBV4-1 with TRBJ1-2; weak D call: TRBD1 (5 bases). The source of this sequence is a middle-aged man in good health and CMV-seronegative. The CDR3 DNA is TGCGCCAGCAGCCTCACCGAAGGGCCGCGGGGCGGGCCCGACTATGGCTACACCTTC. Encoded protein: CASSLTEGPRGGPDYGYTF.